The clone carrying this T cell receptor beta chain occurred once. The sample belongs to a study of blood T cell repertoires in COVID-19. About the research overall: From the United States, Italy and Spain came samples of acute and convalescent COVID-19.

In the original workflow: From reference gene primer amplification, estimates of nucleated cell counts were derived. Sequencing was performed with immunoSEQ multiplex PCR; in TCRdb, only in-frame clones are kept and a portion is missing. The V and J calls and the clone size are those of that table, but D and trimming were determined from the DNA. Of nearly 400,000 clones listed, nearly 90% are singletons. V was clipped by 6 bases and J by 0 bases, with 9 bases between them. The CDR3 contains 14 residues. Per the germline V gene, CDR1 is ENHRY and CDR2 is SYGVKD. Assignments of participants to cohorts depended upon their own reported clinical history. The recovered donors of Cohort 3 showed two negative PCRs, clearance, or symptom resolution.

The origin of this receptor is a woman aged 25-40 years who had recovered from COVID-19. This sequence joins TRBV10-3 and TRBJ1-3; D possibly corresponds to TRBD1 (5 bases). The sample was PBMCs or T cells enriched from blood (not recorded which). CDR3 amino acids: CAIRQDHSGNTIYF. In DNA, the CDR3 is TGTGCCATCAGACAGGACCACTCTGGAAACACCATATATTTT.